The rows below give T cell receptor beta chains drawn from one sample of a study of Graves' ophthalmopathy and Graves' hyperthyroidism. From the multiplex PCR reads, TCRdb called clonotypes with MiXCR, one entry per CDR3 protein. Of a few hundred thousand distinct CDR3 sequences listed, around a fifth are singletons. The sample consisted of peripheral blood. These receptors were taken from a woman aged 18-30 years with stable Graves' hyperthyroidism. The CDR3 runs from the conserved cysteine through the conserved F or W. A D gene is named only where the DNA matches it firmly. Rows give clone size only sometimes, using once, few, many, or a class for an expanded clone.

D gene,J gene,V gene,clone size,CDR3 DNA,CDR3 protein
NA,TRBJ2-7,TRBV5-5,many,TGTGCCAGCAGCTTGGCCAGGTGGGGACCCTCCGACGAGCAGTACTTC,CASSLARWGPSDEQYF
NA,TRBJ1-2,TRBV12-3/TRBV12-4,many,TGTGCCAGCGCCCTCGGGCAGAGCTATGGCTACACCTTC,CASALGQSYGYTF
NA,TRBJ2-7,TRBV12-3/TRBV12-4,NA,TGTGCCAGCAGTTTGAGTTTCGAGCAGTACTTC,CASSLSFEQYF
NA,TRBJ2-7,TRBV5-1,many,TGCGCCAGCAGCTTGGATAGCTCGCACTCCTACGAGCAGTACTTC,CASSLDSSHSYEQYF
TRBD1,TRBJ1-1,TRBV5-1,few,TGCGCCAGCAGCTTGGGGAGAAACAGGGGGTTTCCGAACACTGAAGCTTTCTTT,CASSLGRNRGFPNTEAFF
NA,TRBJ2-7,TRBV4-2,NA,TGTGCCAGCAGCCAAGGGGGACAAGGCGCCTACGAGCAGTACTTC,CASSQGGQGAYEQYF
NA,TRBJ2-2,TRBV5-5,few,TGTGCCAGCAGCTTGGCCCCCGCATCCGGGGAGCTGTTTTTT,CASSLAPASGELFF
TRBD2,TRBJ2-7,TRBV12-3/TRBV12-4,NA,TGTGCCAGCAGACACGGGGGGACTAGCGGGATCGAGCAGTACTTC,CASRHGGTSGIEQYF
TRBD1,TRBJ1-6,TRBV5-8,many,TGTGCCAGCAGCTTAGGGACAGGGTTAAATTCACCCCTCCACTTT,CASSLGTGLNSPLHF
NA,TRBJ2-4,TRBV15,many,TGTGCCACCAGCAGGGAGGTAGCCAAAAACATTAAGTACTTC,CATSREVAKNIKYF
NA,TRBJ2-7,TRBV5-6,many,TGTGCCAGCAGCTACGTGGGCTGGCTGGGACTGGAGGGGAACTACGAGCAGTACTTC,CASSYVGWLGLEGNYEQYF
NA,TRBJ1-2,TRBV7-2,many,TGTGCCAGCAGCCCGGCACCGGACTATGGCTACACCTTC,CASSPAPDYGYTF
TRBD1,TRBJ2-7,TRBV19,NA,TGTGCCAGTAGTATCGGACAGGAGGAGCAGTACTTC,CASSIGQEEQYF
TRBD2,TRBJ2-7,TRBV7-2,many,TGTGCCAGCAGCCCGGGACTAGCGGGCGAGCAGTACTTC,CASSPGLAGEQYF
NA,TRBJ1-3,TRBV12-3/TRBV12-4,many,TGTGCCAGCAGTAACCACGGGTCTGGAAACACCATATATTTT,CASSNHGSGNTIYF
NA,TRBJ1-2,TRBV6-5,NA,TGTGCCAGCAGTTACGGTCCCCAGGGCGGAGGGGGCTACACCTTC,CASSYGPQGGGGYTF
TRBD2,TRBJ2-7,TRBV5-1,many,TGCGCCAGCAGCTCACCTAGCGGGAGTGTTTCCTACGAGCAGTACTTC,CASSSPSGSVSYEQYF
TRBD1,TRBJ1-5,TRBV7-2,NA,TGTGCCAGCAGCACAGGGGCTGGCAGCAATCAGCCCCAGCATTTT,CASSTGAGSNQPQHF
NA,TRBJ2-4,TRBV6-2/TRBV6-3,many,TGTGCCAGCAGTGGAGAGCAGGGGTGGAACATTCAGTACTTC,CASSGEQGWNIQYF
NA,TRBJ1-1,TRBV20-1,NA,TGCAGTGCTCAGGAGTTAGGACGACGATTGGGGGAAGCTTTCTTT,CSAQELGRRLGEAFF
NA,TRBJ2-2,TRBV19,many,TGTGCCAGTAGCATAAGGCAGGTGGGGACCGGGGAGCTGTTTTTT,CASSIRQVGTGELFF
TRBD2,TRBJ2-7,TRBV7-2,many,TGTGCCAGCAGCTTAGGGCTAGCGGGAGGGCCCTACGAGCAGTACTTC,CASSLGLAGGPYEQYF
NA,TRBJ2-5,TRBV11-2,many,TGTGCCAGCAGCCGTTTGGGGGGGGCCCTCCAAGAGACCCAGTACTTC,CASSRLGGALQETQYF
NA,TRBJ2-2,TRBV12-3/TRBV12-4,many,TGTGCCAGTGTGGCTGGGCCGGGTGGCACCGGGGAGCTGTTTTTT,CASVAGPGGTGELFF
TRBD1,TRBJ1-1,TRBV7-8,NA,TGTGCCAGCAGCCGTACAGGGCCCGGGACAGGGAACACTGAAGCTTTCTTT,CASSRTGPGTGNTEAFF
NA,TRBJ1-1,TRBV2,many,TGTGCCAGCGTAGGGGAGGACACTGAAGCTTTCTTT,CASVGEDTEAFF
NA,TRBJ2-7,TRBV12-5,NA,TGTGCTAGTGGCCCGTCGCAGGGGGGCTACGAGCAGTACTTC,CASGPSQGGYEQYF
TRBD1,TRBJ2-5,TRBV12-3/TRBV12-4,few,TGTGCCAGCAGTCCAGGGGGCCAAAGACGGGCGACCCAGTACTTC,CASSPGGQRRATQYF
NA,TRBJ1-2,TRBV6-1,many,TGTGCCAGCATGGAGGTACCGCCTAACTATGGCTACACCTTC,CASMEVPPNYGYTF
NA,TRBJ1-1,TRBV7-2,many,TGTGCCAGCAGCTTAGCCTATTTACAGGGAGCCGCGGACACTGAAGCTTTCTTT,CASSLAYLQGAADTEAFF
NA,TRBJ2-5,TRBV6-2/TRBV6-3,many,TGTGCCAGCAGTTACCGGGACGCCCGTCAGACCCAGTACTTC,CASSYRDARQTQYF
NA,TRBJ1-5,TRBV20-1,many,TGCAGTGCTACCCTAGACGGGGGAGTCCAGCCCCAGCATTTT,CSATLDGGVQPQHF
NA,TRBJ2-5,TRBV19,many,TGTGCCAGTAGTACTGGCCGGCTACGGGGGGCGGGAGAGACCCAGTACTTC,CASSTGRLRGAGETQYF
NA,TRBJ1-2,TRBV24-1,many,TGTGCCACCAGTGATTTGGACAGGCATAATGGCTACACCTTC,CATSDLDRHNGYTF
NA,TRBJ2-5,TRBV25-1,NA,TGTGCCAGCACGGGGAGTAAGGAGACCCAGTACTTC,CASTGSKETQYF
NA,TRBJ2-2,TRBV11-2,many,TGTGCCAGCAGCTTCACTAGGAACACCGGGGAGCTGTTTTTT,CASSFTRNTGELFF
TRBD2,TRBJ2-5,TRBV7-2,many,TGTGCCAGCAGCTTAAGGCTAGCGGACCCCCAAGAGACCCAGTACTTC,CASSLRLADPQETQYF
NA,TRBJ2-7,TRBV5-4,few,TGTGCCAGCAGCTTATATGGCATGGGTCTCGAGCAGTACTTC,CASSLYGMGLEQYF
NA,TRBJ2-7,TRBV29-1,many,TGCAGCCCATGGCGGGACCGAGCTACCGGCGAGCAGTACTTC,CSPWRDRATGEQYF
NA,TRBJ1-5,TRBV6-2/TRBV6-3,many,TGTGCCAGCAGTTACTCGGCAGGCAGAGTGGGTAATCAGCCCCAGCATTTT,CASSYSAGRVGNQPQHF
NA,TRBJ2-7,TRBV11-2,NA,TGTGCCAGCAGCTTAAGGGCGGGGCTAGTGCCGTACTTC,CASSLRAGLVPYF
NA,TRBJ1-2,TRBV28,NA,TGTGCCAGCAGTTTCCGTGTCGAAGACTATGGCTACACCTTC,CASSFRVEDYGYTF
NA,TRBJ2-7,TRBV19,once,TGTGCCAGTAGTCCTCCGGGACATGGGTACGAGCAGTACTTC,CASSPPGHGYEQYF
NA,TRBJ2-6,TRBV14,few,TGTGCCAGCAGGGATTCTGGGGCCAACGTCCTGACTTTC,CASRDSGANVLTF
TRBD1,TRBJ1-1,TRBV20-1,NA,TGCAGTGCTAGAGATCTAGGACAGGGGGCGGGTGAAGCTTTCTTT,CSARDLGQGAGEAFF
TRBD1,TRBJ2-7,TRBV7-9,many,TGTGCCAGCAGCTGGGATGGGACAGGGGGTTACGAGCAGTACTTC,CASSWDGTGGYEQYF
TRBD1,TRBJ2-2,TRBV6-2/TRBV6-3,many,TGTGCCACGGCACAGGGGGCAAAAACCGGGGAGCTGTTTTTT,CATAQGAKTGELFF
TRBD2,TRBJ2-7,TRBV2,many,TGTGCCAGCAAGACTAGCGCGAGCTCCTACGAGCAGTACTTC,CASKTSASSYEQYF
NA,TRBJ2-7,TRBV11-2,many,TGTGCCAGCAGCTTAGAGTGGGCTAGGGCCTACGAGCAGTACTTC,CASSLEWARAYEQYF
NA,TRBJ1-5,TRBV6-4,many,TGTGCCAACCGTCCGGTAGAGAGCGGTCTTGGCAATCAGCCCCAGCATTTT,CANRPVESGLGNQPQHF
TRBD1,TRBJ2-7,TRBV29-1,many,TGCAGCGTGCCGGACAGGGACTCCTACGAGCAGTACTTC,CSVPDRDSYEQYF
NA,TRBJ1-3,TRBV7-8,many,TGTGCCAGCAGCACGGGCCTTCCCCCTGGAAACACCATATATTTT,CASSTGLPPGNTIYF
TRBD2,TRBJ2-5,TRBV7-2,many,TGTGCCAGCAGCTTAAAGCGGGAGCAAGAGTACTTC,CASSLKREQEYF
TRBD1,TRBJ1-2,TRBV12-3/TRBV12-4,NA,TGTGCCAGCAGGCCCATCGGACAGGGCCGTAACTATGGCTACACCTTC,CASRPIGQGRNYGYTF
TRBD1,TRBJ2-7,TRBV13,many,TGTGCCAGCAGCTATTCACGCGGGACAGGGCTTTACGAGCAGTACTTC,CASSYSRGTGLYEQYF
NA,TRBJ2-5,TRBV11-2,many,TGTGCCAGCAGCTTGTTTCCGCTCCAAGAGACCCAGTACTTC,CASSLFPLQETQYF
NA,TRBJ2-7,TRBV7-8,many,TGTGCCAGCAGCGCACGAACAGGGAGGAGCTCCTACGAGCAGTACTTC,CASSARTGRSSYEQYF